The rows below give T cell receptor beta chains drawn from one sample of a study of T cell repertoires in cytomegalovirus infection. No antigens are known for them. TCRdb passed the reads through MiXCR, listing each CDR3 protein once. The table lists 360,000 or so distinct CDR3 sequences, roughly 34% of them singletons. The source material was cultured PBMCs, sampled from culture after CMV antigen stimulation. The source of these receptors is a human donor in good health (CMV status not recorded). Some clones in this sample may be carry-over from other donors' samples. The CDR3 runs from the conserved cysteine through the conserved F or W. A D gene is named only where the DNA matches it firmly. Only some rows state a clone size, as once, few, many or a class for expanded clones.

TRBV27	TRBJ1-1	.	.	TGTGCCAGCAGAATCGGGACTGAAGCTTTCTTT	CASRIGTEAFF
TRBV4-3	TRBJ1-2	TRBD1	few	TGCGCCAGCAGCCGCAACCTCGGACAGGGGGGCTATGGCTACACCTTC	CASSRNLGQGGYGYTF
TRBV7-2	TRBJ2-1	TRBD2	many	TGTGCCAGCAGCTCAAGCGGGAGGGCGAATGAGCAGTTCTTC	CASSSSGRANEQFF
TRBV7-2	TRBJ2-7	.	many	TGTGCCAGCAGCTTTTGGCTTTCCTCCTACGAGCAGTACTTC	CASSFWLSSYEQYF
TRBV5-1	TRBJ1-1	.	.	TGCGCCAGCAGCTTTAGCAGGTCGAACACTGAAGCTTTCTTT	CASSFSRSNTEAFF
TRBV7-9	TRBJ2-7	.	few	TGTGCCACCCGGGTGGGGGCCCACTCCTACGAGCAGTACTTC	CATRVGAHSYEQYF
TRBV19	TRBJ1-5	.	.	TGTGCCAGTAGGGGTCCGGGGCAGCCCCAGCATTTT	CASRGPGQPQHF
TRBV11-2	TRBJ2-4	.	.	TGTGCCAGCAGCTTCTCCGGGACAAAGGGGAACATTCAGTACTTC	CASSFSGTKGNIQYF
TRBV7-2	TRBJ2-1	TRBD2	few	TGTGCCAGCAGCGGGTGGGGGACTAGCGGGGAGCAGTTCTTC	CASSGWGTSGEQFF
TRBV27	TRBJ2-5	TRBD2	.	TGTGCCAGCAGTTTGACTAGCGTTTGGGAGACCCAGTACTTC	CASSLTSVWETQYF
TRBV20-1	TRBJ2-1	.	.	TGCAGTGCTAGAGACGCGAGACTAGGGATAGGTGAGCAGTTCTTC	CSARDARLGIGEQFF
TRBV5-1	TRBJ2-3	.	few	TGCGCCAGCAGCTTGGCCGGCGTTTCGGATACGCAGTATTTT	CASSLAGVSDTQYF
TRBV28	TRBJ2-5	.	.	TGTGCCAGCAGGGGGACAAACCAAGAGACCCAGTACTTC	CASRGTNQETQYF
TRBV11-3	TRBJ2-1	TRBD2	.	TGTGCCAGCAGCTTAGATCGAGTCGGACTAGCGTCCTACAATGAGCAGTTCTTC	CASSLDRVGLASYNEQFF
TRBV7-9	TRBJ1-2	TRBD1	once	TGTGCCAGCAGCTTACCCCTCGGACAGGCAGCCTACTATGGCTACACCTTC	CASSLPLGQAAYYGYTF
TRBV19	TRBJ2-1	TRBD2	.	TGTGCCAGTAGAATAGCGGGAGGGTTGCCTCCCAATGAGCGGTTCTTC	CASRIAGGLPPNERFF
TRBV6-1	TRBJ2-4	.	many	TGTGCCAGCAGTGCTTTTCGGCTCCAACCCTTAGCCAAAAACATTCAGTACTTC	CASSAFRLQPLAKNIQYF
TRBV12-3/TRBV12-4	TRBJ2-1	.	.	TGTGCCAGCAGTTTTTTAGCGGAGCAGTTCTTC	CASSFLAEQFF
TRBV7-2	TRBJ2-3	.	many	TGTGCCAGCAGCTTAGGGACGTCTCCTAGCACAGATACGCAGTATTTT	CASSLGTSPSTDTQYF
TRBV19	TRBJ1-2	.	few	TGTGCCAGTACCCAGGGATCCTATGGCTACACCTTC	CASTQGSYGYTF
TRBV7-2	TRBJ2-1	.	many	TGTGCCAGCAGCTTAGATGGGGTTTTGGATGAGCAGTTCTTC	CASSLDGVLDEQFF
TRBV6-2/TRBV6-3	TRBJ2-7	TRBD2	few	TGTGCCAGCACCCCAAGCCCTAGCGGGATCACCCTTGGGAACGAGCAGTACTTC	CASTPSPSGITLGNEQYF
TRBV12-3/TRBV12-4	TRBJ2-3	TRBD1	.	TGTGCCAGCAGTTTCGGACAGGGTGGGACAGATACGCAGTATTTT	CASSFGQGGTDTQYF
TRBV4-1	TRBJ2-3	.	few	TGCGCCAGCAGCCAGTTCCTGGGAGATACGCAGTATTTT	CASSQFLGDTQYF
TRBV2	TRBJ1-1	TRBD1	.	TGTGCCAGCTCCCGGGACAGAAGGTCCACTGAAGCTTTCTTT	CASSRDRRSTEAFF
TRBV5-6	TRBJ2-2	.	.	TGTGCCAGCAGCTTGATAGAATACACGAACACCGGGGAGCTGTTTTTT	CASSLIEYTNTGELFF
TRBV7-2	TRBJ1-2	.	many	TGTGCCAGCAGCCCTTACCGGGGGGCCTCCTCCAACTATGGCTACACCTTC	CASSPYRGASSNYGYTF
TRBV29-1	TRBJ2-1	.	many	TGCAGCGTTGTTAAGGGAGCAAGCTCCTACAATGAGCAGTTCTTC	CSVVKGASSYNEQFF
TRBV7-8	TRBJ1-3	.	.	TGTGCCAGCAGCTCCCGGTTTGGGGGGCCTGGAAACACCATATATTTT	CASSSRFGGPGNTIYF
TRBV7-9	TRBJ2-1	.	many	TGTGCCAGCAGCTCGACAGAAAGCTCCTACAATGAGCAGTTCTTC	CASSSTESSYNEQFF
TRBV4-1	TRBJ1-4	.	many	TGCGCCAGCAGCCTCGGTCCTCTGGGGGAAAAACTGTTTTTT	CASSLGPLGEKLFF
TRBV7-2	TRBJ2-3	.	many	TGTGCCAGCAGCTCTAGAGCGGTAGATACGCAGTATTTT	CASSSRAVDTQYF
TRBV7-9	TRBJ1-1	.	.	TGTGCCAGCAGCCCACGCCCAGGGACAAACACTGAAGCTTTCTTT	CASSPRPGTNTEAFF
TRBV6-8	TRBJ1-5	.	.	TGTGCCAGCAGTCAGATCGGCGATCAGCCCCAGCATTTT	CASSQIGDQPQHF
TRBV12-3/TRBV12-4	TRBJ2-3	.	many	TGTGCCAGCAGTTTAGGGCTAGGGGTGGATACGCAGTATTTT	CASSLGLGVDTQYF
TRBV5-1	TRBJ1-1	.	.	TGCGCCAGCGGCGGGATGGACAGCCTGAACACTGAAGCTTTCTTT	CASGGMDSLNTEAFF
TRBV11-1	TRBJ2-1	.	.	TGTGCCAGCAGGGACACACTACGACACAATGAGCAGTTCTTC	CASRDTLRHNEQFF
TRBV30	TRBJ1-5	.	.	TGTGCCTGGAGTGCGGTTTATAGCAATCAGCCCCAGCATTTT	CAWSAVYSNQPQHF
TRBV10-3	TRBJ2-1	.	.	TGTGCCATCAGTGCCGCTGGTGAGCAGTTCTTC	CAISAAGEQFF
TRBV7-8	TRBJ1-2	TRBD1	few	TGTGCCAGCAGGAACAGGGGGCGAGGGGGCTACACCTTC	CASRNRGRGGYTF
TRBV19	TRBJ2-2	.	many	TGTGCCAGTAGTAGATCGTTAACGGGAGTCACCGGGGAGCTGTTTTTT	CASSRSLTGVTGELFF
TRBV24-1	TRBJ1-1	.	.	TGTGCCACCAGTGATTCAGGGAACACTGAAGCTTTCTTT	CATSDSGNTEAFF
TRBV28	TRBJ2-5	TRBD2	few	TGTGCCAGCAGTGCCCGGACTAGCGGTAAAGAGACCCAGTACTTC	CASSARTSGKETQYF
TRBV7-6	TRBJ2-1	.	once	TGTGCCAGCAGCTTAGTTCCCCGTGGGTCAAGTGAGCAGTTCTTC	CASSLVPRGSSEQFF
TRBV12-3/TRBV12-4	TRBJ1-2	.	.	TGTGCCAGCAGTTTGAACGGGGGTGGCGACTACACCTTC	CASSLNGGGDYTF
TRBV7-2	TRBJ1-5	.	.	TGTGCCAGCAGGACCGGCTTAAATCAGCCCCAGCATTTT	CASRTGLNQPQHF
TRBV27	TRBJ2-5	.	few	TGTGCCAGCAGCTTATCCCGAAGAGGCAGAGACCAAGAGACCCAGTACTTC	CASSLSRRGRDQETQYF
TRBV7-2	TRBJ2-1	TRBD2	few	TGTGCCAGCAGCTCCGCTAGCGGGACGACTTACAATGAGCAGTTCTTC	CASSSASGTTYNEQFF
TRBV4-1	TRBJ2-7	.	.	TGCGCCAGCAGCCAAGACCTCCTCTTCGCCGAGCAGTACTTC	CASSQDLLFAEQYF
TRBV4-2	TRBJ2-2	.	.	TGTGCCAGCAGCCGCCCCCGGGACACCGGGGAGCTGTTTTTT	CASSRPRDTGELFF
TRBV6-5	TRBJ2-7	.	.	TGTGCCAGCAGGGACAGAAACTACGAGCAGTACTTC	CASRDRNYEQYF